This T cell receptor (beta chain) emerged from a study of cytomegalovirus exposure and HLA in healthy donors. PCR primers comprised 60 Vbeta and 13 Jbeta primers. Assay: immunoSEQ multiplex PCR; the TCRdb copy retains only in-frame clones and omits some. The profile shows some 180,000 clones, about 81% of them singletons. About this clone itself: The target antigen is unknown.

V gave up 3 bases and J gave up 3 bases; unmatched junction bases: 2. The CDR3 is 13 residues long. From germline, CDR1 is MDHEN and CDR2 SYDVKM. Overall study findings and caveats: Researchers catalogued some 160 TCR beta chains as cytomegalovirus-associated. In a later analysis, TCR beta V- and J-gene trimming was associated with a missense DCLRE1C variant. Presence/absence analysis assumed near-uniform sequencing depth across donors. Diagnosis of cytomegalovirus status made by the classifier reportedly showed high specificity and sensitivity.

Material: PBMCs. The chain has TRBV28 and TRBJ2-7; 7 bases map to TRBD2. This receptor was identified in a man aged 35-49 years in good health and CMV-seronegative. CDR3 residues: CASSLGGIYEQYF. CDR3 bases: TGTGCCAGCAGTTTGGGGGGGATCTACGAGCAGTACTTC. The whole variable domain, filled in from reference TRBV28 and TRBJ2-7, reads DVKVTQSSRYLVKRTGEKVFLECVQDMDHENMFWYRQDPGLGLRLIYFSYDVKMKEKGDIPEGYSVSREKKERFSLILESASTNQTSMYLCASSLGGIYEQYFGPGTRLTVT.